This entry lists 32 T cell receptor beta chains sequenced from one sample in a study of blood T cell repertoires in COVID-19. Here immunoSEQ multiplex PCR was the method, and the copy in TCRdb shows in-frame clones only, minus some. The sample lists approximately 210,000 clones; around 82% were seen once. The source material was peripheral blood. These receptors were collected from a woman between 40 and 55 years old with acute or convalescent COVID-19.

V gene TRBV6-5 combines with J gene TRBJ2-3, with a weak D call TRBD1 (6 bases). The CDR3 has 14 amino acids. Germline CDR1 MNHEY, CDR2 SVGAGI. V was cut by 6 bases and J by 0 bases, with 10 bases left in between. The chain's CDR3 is CASRRDISTDTQYF. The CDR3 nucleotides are TGTGCCAGCAGAAGGGACATTAGCACAGATACGCAGTATTTT.

The chain's CDR3 is CAISESTEYYGYTF. CDR3 DNA: TGTGCCATCAGTGAGTCGACAGAGTACTATGGCTACACCTTC. This chain joins TRBV10-3 and TRBJ1-2; weak D call: TRBD1 (5 bases). The CDR3 consists of 14 residues. The V gene's germline CDR1 is ENHRY and CDR2 SYGVKD. V was clipped by 0 bases and J by 3 bases, with 8 bases between them.

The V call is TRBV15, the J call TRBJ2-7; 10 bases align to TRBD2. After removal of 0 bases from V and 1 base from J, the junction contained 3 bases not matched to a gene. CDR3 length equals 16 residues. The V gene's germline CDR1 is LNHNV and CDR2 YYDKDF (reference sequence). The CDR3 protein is CATSRDTSGKSYEQYF. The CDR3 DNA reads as TGTGCCACCAGCAGAGATACTAGCGGGAAATCCTACGAGCAGTACTTC.

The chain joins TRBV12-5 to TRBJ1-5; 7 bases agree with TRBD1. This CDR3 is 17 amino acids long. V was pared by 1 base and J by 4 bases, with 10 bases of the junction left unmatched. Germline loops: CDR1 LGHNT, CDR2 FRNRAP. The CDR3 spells CASGLGRLSGGNQPQHF. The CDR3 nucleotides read TGTGCTAGTGGTTTGGGGCGGTTGTCAGGGGGGAATCAGCCCCAGCATTTT.

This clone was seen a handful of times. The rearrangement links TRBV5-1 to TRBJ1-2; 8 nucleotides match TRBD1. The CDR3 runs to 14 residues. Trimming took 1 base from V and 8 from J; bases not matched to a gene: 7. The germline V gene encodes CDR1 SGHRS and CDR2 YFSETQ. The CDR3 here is CASSLYPGGDGYTF. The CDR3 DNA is TGCGCCAGCAGCTTGTATCCAGGGGGCGACGGCTACACCTTC.

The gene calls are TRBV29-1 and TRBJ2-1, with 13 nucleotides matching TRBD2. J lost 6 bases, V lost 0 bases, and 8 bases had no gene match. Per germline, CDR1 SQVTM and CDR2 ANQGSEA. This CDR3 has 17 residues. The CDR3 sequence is CSVEDLGLAGVGNEQFF. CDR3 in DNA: TGCAGCGTTGAAGATCTCGGACTAGCGGGAGTTGGCAATGAGCAGTTCTTC.

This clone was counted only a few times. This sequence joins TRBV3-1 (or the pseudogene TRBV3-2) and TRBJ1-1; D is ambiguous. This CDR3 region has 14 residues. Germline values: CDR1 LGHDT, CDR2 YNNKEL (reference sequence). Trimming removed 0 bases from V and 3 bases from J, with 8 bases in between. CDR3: CASSQETVDTEAFF. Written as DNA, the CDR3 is TGTGCCAGCAGCCAAGAAACGGTCGACACTGAAGCTTTCTTT.

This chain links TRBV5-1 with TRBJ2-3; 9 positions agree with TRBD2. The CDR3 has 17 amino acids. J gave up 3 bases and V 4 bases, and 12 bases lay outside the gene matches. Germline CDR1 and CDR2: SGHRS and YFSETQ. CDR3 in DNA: TGCGCCAGCAGCACCACCCGGGCGCGGGGGGGGACAGATACGCAGTATTTT. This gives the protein CASSTTRARGGTDTQYF. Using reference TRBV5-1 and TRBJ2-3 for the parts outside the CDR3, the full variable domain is KAGVTQTPRYLIKTRGQQVTLSCSPISGHRSVSWYQQTPGQGLQFLFEYFSETQRNKGNFPGRFSGRQFSNSRSEMNVSTLELGDSALYLCASSTTRARGGTDTQYFGPGTRLTVL.

The CDR3 loop reads CASSPGQVGAHSGNTIYF. The CDR3 DNA is TGTGCCAGCAGTCCCGGACAGGTTGGAGCTCACTCTGGAAACACCATATATTTT. The V and J genes are TRBV6-6 and TRBJ1-3; 7 nucleotides line up with TRBD1. The ends lost 5 bases at V and 0 bases at J; junction bases unmatched: 13. Germline CDR1 is MNHNY and CDR2 is SVGAGI (reference sequence). The CDR3 sequence is 18 residues long.

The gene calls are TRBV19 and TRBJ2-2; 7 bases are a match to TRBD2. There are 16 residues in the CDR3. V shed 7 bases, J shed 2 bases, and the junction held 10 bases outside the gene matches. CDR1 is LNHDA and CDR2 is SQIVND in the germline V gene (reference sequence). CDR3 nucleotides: TGTGCCAGTAAGGAGTGGGCTAGCGGAAACACCGGGGAGCTGTTTTTT. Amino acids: CASKEWASGNTGELFF.

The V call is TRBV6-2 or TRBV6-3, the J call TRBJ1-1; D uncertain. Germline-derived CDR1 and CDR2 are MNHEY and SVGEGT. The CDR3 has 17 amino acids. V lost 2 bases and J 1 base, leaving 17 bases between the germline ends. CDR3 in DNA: TGTGCCAGCAGTTACCCCGGGAGTATAGGACCGAACACTGAAGCTTTCTTT. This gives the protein CASSYPGSIGPNTEAFF.

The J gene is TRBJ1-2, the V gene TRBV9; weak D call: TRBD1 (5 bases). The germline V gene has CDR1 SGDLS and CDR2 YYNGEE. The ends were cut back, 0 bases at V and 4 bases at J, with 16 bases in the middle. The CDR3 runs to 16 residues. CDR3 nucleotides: TGTGCCAGCAGCGTAGACCCCGGGGGTCTAGGCTATGGCTACACCTTC. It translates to CASSVDPGGLGYGYTF. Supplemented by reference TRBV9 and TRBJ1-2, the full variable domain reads DSGVTQTPKHLITATGQRVTLRCSPRSGDLSVYWYQQSLDQGLQFLIQYYNGEERAKGNILERFSAQQFPDLHSELNLSSLELGDSALYFCASSVDPGGLGYGYTFGSGTRLTVV.

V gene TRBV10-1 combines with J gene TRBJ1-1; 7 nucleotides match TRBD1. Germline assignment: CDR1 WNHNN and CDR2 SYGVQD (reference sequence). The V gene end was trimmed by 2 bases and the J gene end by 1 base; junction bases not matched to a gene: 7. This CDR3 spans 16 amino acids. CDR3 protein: CASSEPGTAKNTEAFF. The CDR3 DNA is TGCGCCAGCAGTGAGCCCGGGACAGCCAAGAACACTGAAGCTTTCTTT.

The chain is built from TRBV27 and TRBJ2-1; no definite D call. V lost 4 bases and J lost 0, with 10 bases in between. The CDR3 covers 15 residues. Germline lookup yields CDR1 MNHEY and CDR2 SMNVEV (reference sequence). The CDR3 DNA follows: TGTGCCAGCAGTTCCTATGAGAGCTCCTACAATGAGCAGTTCTTC. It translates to CASSSYESSYNEQFF.

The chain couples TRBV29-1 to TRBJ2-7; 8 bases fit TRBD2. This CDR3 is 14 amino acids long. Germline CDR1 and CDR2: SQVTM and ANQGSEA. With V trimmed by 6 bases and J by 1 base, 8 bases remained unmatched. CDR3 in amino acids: CSVKIGGGSYEQYF. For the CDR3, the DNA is TGCAGCGTAAAAATCGGGGGGGGTTCCTACGAGCAGTACTTC.

The CDR3 region has the DNA TGTGCCAGCAGTCAAGCGGGACCCACAGATACGCAGTATTTT. As protein: CASSQAGPTDTQYF. The chain couples TRBV6-6 to TRBJ2-3, with 7 nucleotides matching TRBD2. J was trimmed by 2 bases and V by 5 bases; bases with no gene match: 4. The CDR3 covers 14 residues. Germline CDR1 is MNHNY and CDR2 is SVGAGI (reference sequence).

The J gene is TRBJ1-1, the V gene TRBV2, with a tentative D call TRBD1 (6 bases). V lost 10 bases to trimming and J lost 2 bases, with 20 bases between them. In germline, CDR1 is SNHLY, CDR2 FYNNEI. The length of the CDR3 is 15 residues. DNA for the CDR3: TGTGCCACCAAAAGAGAAACAGGGATAAACACTGAAGCTTTCTTT. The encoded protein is CATKRETGINTEAFF.

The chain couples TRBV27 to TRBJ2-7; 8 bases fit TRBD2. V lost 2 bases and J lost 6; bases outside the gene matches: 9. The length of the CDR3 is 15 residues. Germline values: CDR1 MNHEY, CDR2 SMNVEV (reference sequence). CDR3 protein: CASSLGQRGWREQYF. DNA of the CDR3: TGTGCCAGCAGTTTAGGACAGCGGGGGTGGCGCGAGCAGTACTTC.

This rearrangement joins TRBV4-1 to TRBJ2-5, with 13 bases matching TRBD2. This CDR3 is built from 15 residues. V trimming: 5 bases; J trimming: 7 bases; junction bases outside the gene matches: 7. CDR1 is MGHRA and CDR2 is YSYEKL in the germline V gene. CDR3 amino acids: CASSAGTSGIGTQYF. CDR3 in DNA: TGCGCCAGCAGCGCCGGGACTAGCGGGATAGGGACCCAGTACTTC.

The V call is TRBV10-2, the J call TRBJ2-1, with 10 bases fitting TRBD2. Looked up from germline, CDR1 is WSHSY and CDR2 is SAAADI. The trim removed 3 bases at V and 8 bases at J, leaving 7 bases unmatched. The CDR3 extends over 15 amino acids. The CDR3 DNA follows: TGCGCCAGCAGTGAAGAGCGGGGGGGCAGACATGAGCAGTTCTTC. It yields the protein CASSEERGGRHEQFF.

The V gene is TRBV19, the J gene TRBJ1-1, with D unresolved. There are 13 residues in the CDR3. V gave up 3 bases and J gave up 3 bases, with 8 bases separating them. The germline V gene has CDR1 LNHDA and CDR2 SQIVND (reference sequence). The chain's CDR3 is CASSIRSDTEAFF. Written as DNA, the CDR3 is TGTGCCAGTAGTATCCGGTCGGACACTGAAGCTTTCTTT.

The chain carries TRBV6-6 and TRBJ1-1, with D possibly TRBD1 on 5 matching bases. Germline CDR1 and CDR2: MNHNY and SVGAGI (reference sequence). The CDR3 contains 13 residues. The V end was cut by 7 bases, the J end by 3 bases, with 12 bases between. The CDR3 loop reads CASTTGSDTEAFF. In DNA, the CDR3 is TGTGCCAGCACAACAGGCAGTGACACTGAAGCTTTCTTT.

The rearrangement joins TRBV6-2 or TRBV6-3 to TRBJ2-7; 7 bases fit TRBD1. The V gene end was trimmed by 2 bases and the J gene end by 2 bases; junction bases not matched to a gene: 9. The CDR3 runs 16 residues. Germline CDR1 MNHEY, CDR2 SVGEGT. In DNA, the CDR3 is TGTGCCAGCAGTTACGGAACCTCCGGGACAGCCTACGAGCAGTACTTC. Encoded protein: CASSYGTSGTAYEQYF.

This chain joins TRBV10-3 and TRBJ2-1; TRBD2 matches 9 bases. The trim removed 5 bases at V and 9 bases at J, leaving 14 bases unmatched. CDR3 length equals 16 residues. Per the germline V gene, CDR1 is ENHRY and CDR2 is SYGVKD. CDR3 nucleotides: TGTGCCATCAGTATGGGATTAGCGGGGGCGGAGGGTGAGCAGTTCTTC. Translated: CAISMGLAGAEGEQFF.

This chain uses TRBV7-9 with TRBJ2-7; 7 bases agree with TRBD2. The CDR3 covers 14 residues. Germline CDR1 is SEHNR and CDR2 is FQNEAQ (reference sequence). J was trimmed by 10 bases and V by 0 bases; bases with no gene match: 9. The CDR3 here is CASSLAATGGPQYF. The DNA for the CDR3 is TGTGCCAGCAGCTTAGCGGCTACGGGAGGTCCACAGTACTTC.

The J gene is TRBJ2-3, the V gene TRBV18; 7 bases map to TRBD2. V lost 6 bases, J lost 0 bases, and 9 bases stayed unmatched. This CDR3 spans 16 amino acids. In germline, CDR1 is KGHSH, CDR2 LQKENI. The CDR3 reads CASSRMGRDSTDTQYF. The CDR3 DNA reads TGTGCCAGCTCTCGTATGGGGAGGGATAGCACAGATACGCAGTATTTT.

The CDR3, as DNA: TGCGCCAGCAGCTTGGTCGGACAGGGTACCCAATCCTACGAGCAGTACTTC. The encoded protein is CASSLVGQGTQSYEQYF. The chain carries TRBV5-1 and TRBJ2-7; 8 nucleotides align to TRBD1. The CDR3 totals 17 residues. The trim removed 0 bases at V and 1 base at J, leaving 9 bases unmatched. From germline, CDR1 is SGHRS and CDR2 YFSETQ. Together with reference TRBV5-1 and TRBJ2-7, the CDR3 gives the full variable domain: KAGVTQTPRYLIKTRGQQVTLSCSPISGHRSVSWYQQTPGQGLQFLFEYFSETQRNKGNFPGRFSGRQFSNSRSEMNVSTLELGDSALYLCASSLVGQGTQSYEQYFGPGTRLTVT.

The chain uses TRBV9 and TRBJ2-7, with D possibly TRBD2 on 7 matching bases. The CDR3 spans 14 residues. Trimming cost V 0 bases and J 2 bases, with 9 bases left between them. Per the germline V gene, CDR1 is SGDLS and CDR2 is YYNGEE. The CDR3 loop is CASSVEGGAYEQYF. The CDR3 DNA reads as TGTGCCAGCAGCGTAGAGGGGGGGGCCTACGAGCAGTACTTC.

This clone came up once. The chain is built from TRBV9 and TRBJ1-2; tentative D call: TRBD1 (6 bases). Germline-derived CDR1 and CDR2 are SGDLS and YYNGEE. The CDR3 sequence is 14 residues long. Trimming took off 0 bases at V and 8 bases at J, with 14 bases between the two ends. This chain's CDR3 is CASSVGGGAEGYTF. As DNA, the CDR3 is TGTGCCAGCAGCGTAGGTGGGGGGGCAGAAGGCTACACCTTC.

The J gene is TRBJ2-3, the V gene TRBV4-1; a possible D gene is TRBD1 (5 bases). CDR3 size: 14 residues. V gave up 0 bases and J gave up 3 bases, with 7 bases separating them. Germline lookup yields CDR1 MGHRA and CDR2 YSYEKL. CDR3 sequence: CASSQDRGTDTQYF. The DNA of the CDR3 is TGCGCCAGCAGCCAAGATAGGGGTACAGATACGCAGTATTTT.

CDR3 sequence reads: CASSLRGNGNTIYF. The CDR3 nucleotides are TGTGCCAGTAGTTTAAGGGGGAATGGAAACACCATATATTTT. This rearrangement joins TRBV19 to TRBJ1-3; maybe TRBD1 (6 bases). CDR3 length equals 14 residues. V gave up 5 bases and J gave up 3 bases, with 11 bases separating them. CDR1 and CDR2 from the germline V gene are LNHDA and SQIVND (reference sequence). The whole variable domain, remainder taken from reference TRBV19 and TRBJ1-3, is DGGITQSPKYLFRKEGQNVTLSCEQNLNHDAMYWYRQDPGQGLRLIYYSQIVNDFQKGDIAEGYSVSREKKESFPLTVTSAQKNPTAFYLCASSLRGNGNTIYFGEGSWLTVV.

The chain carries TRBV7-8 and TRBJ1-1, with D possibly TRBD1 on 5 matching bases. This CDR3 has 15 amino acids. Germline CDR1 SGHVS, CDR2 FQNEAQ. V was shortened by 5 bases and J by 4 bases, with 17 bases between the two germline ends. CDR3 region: CASSLLGPGSTEAFF. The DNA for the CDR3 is TGTGCCAGCAGCCTGCTGGGCCCAGGGTCCACTGAAGCTTTCTTT.